This T cell receptor beta chain appears in the sequencing data of a study of T cells in Graves' hyperthyroidism and ophthalmopathy. Notes on the study in general: Most thyroid clonotypes expanded above 0.001 appeared in blood too.

Template material for amplifying TCR beta CDR3 regions consisted of RNA transcripts. HTBI primers were employed in a first-round RT-PCR of the TCR CDR3. TCRdb re-derived calls from the multiplex PCR reads in MiXCR, one entry per CDR3 protein. The sample shows roughly 720,000 distinct CDR3 sequences, 17% of them seen only once. With respect to this clonotype: Its antigen is still unknown. A much larger clone differs from this one at a single base, so this may be a read error.

Clinical symptoms, serum thyroxine, TRAb, thyroid ultrasound and orbital computed tomography informed diagnoses. CDR3 length: 11 residues. Germline lookup yields CDR1 SNHLY and CDR2 FYNNEI. Source material: blood. The gene calls are TRBV2 and TRBJ1-2; no definite D call. This TCR was recovered from a man in his fifties or sixties with Graves' hyperthyroidism. CDR3 sequence reads: CVSRTVNGYTF. In nucleotides, the CDR3 is TGTGTCAGCAGAACCGTCAATGGCTACACCTTC.